The source of this T cell receptor (beta chain) is a study of blood T cell repertoires in COVID-19. Study-wide background: Samples taken during acute and convalescent COVID-19 were collected in the United States, Italy and Spain. PBMCs, B-cell-depleted T cells, or T cells provided the cDNA or gDNA that made up the material.

Original handling: Amplification with reference gene primers provided the estimates of nucleated cell counts. Libraries were prepared by immunoSEQ multiplex PCR; TCRdb keeps only in-frame clonotypes and omits some of them. The V and J calls and clone size come from that table; D and trimming were worked out from the DNA. The repertoire holds 650,000 to 800,000 clones, 75% to 90% seen once, with roughly 0.26% in the top ten. The CDR3 has 14 amino acids. J gave up 9 bases and V 5 bases, and 12 bases lay outside the gene matches. CDR1 is SGHAT and CDR2 is FQNNGV in the germline V gene. The chain links TRBV11-2 to TRBJ1-2, with TRBD1 matching 7 bases. The specimen was peripheral blood. This sequence was found in a woman aged 18-29 years with acute or convalescent COVID-19. In nucleotides, the CDR3 is TGTGCCAGCAGCACCGGGACAGCCCTCAGGAGCTACACCTTC. It codes for CASSTGTALRSYTF. Full variable domain (remainder filled in from reference TRBV11-2 and TRBJ1-2): EAGVAQSPRYKIIEKRQSVAFWCNPISGHATLYWYQQILGQGPKLLIQFQNNGVVDDSQLPKDRFSAERLKGVDSTLKIQPAKLEDSAVYLCASSTGTALRSYTFGSGTRLTVV.